This TCR beta chain derives from a study of blood T cell repertoires in COVID-19. Turning to the study itself: Material from acute and convalescent COVID-19 was sourced from the United States, Italy and Spain.

Original methodology: Estimates of nucleated cell counts were drawn from the amplification of reference gene primers. Only in-frame clones appear in the TCRdb table, and some are missing; sequencing was by immunoSEQ multiplex PCR. For V, J and clone size, that table is used; D and trimming come from the DNA. The sample shows roughly 380,000 clones, over 65% of them seen only once. This CDR3 is 13 amino acids long. Germline loops: CDR1 SNHLY, CDR2 FYNNEI. V was trimmed by 0 bases and J by 6 bases, leaving 8 bases between them. The V call is TRBV2, the J call TRBJ1-2; weak D call: TRBD1 (5 bases). Sequenced input: peripheral blood. The clonotype was recovered from a human donor with acute or convalescent COVID-19. The donor label of this sample is uncertain. The CDR3 bases are TGTGCCAGCAGTGAAGCCCGACAGAATGGCTACACCTTC. Translating it yields CASSEARQNGYTF.